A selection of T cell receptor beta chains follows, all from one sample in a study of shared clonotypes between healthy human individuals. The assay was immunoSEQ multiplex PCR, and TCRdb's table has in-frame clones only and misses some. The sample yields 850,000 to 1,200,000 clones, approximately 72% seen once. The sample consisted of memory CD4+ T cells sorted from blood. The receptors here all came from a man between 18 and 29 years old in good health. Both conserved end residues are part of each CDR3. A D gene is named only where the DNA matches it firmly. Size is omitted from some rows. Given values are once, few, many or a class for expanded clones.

CASSFGGTNYEQYF	TGTGCCAGCAGCTTCGGGGGGACTAATTACGAGCAGTACTTC	-	TRBD2	TRBV7-6	TRBJ2-7
CAISEPRQGDIQYF	TGTGCCATCAGTGAACCGAGACAGGGCGACATTCAGTACTTC	-	TRBD1	TRBV10-3	TRBJ2-4
CASSLEGQGANGYTF	TGCGCCAGCAGCTTGGAGGGACAGGGGGCAAATGGCTACACCTTC	-	TRBD1	TRBV5-1	TRBJ1-2
CASSGIQGGSPLHF	TGTGCCAGCAGTGGGATACAGGGCGGTTCACCCCTCCACTTT	-	-	TRBV6-4	TRBJ1-6
CASSGAGGGQETQYF	TGTGCCAGCAGTGGGGCGGGTGGGGGGCAAGAGACCCAGTACTTC	-	-	TRBV25-1	TRBJ2-5
CASSLATRTGGADTQYF	TGCGCCAGCAGCTTGGCGACTCGGACGGGGGGCGCAGATACGCAGTATTTT	-	-	TRBV5-1	TRBJ2-3
CASSEAGRHLSYEQYF	TGTGCCAGCAGTGAAGCTGGCAGGCATCTTTCCTACGAGCAGTACTTC	-	-	TRBV6-1	TRBJ2-7
CSAGKGGYTF	TGCAGTGCCGGGAAGGGTGGCTACACCTTC	-	-	TRBV20-1	TRBJ1-2
CASRRGQGYYGYTF	TGTGCCAGCAGACGGGGACAGGGTTACTATGGCTACACCTTC	once	TRBD1	TRBV6-5	TRBJ1-2
CASSPPGTSSQPQHF	TGTGCCAGCAGTCCACCCGGGACATCATCCCAGCCCCAGCATTTT	-	-	TRBV27	TRBJ1-5
CASSEQPPGPGTPTEAFF	TGCGCCAGCAGCGAACAACCCCCGGGGCCAGGAACACCAACTGAAGCTTTCTTT	-	-	TRBV5-1	TRBJ1-1
CASSPKSEFAEAFF	TGCGCCAGCAGCCCGAAATCGGAGTTCGCTGAAGCTTTCTTT	-	-	TRBV4-1	TRBJ1-1
CASSGLGTQYF	TGTGCCAGCAGCGGCCTGGGGACCCAGTACTTC	-	-	TRBV7-9	TRBJ2-5
CASSQELRGEQYF	TGTGCCAGCAGCCAGGAACTCCGGGGCGAGCAGTACTTC	many	-	TRBV14	TRBJ2-7
CSVADRATNEKLFF	TGCAGCGTTGCAGACAGGGCAACTAATGAAAAACTGTTTTTT	-	TRBD1	TRBV29-1	TRBJ1-4
CSVDRGTTDGYTF	TGCAGCGTTGACAGGGGGACGACTGACGGCTACACCTTC	-	TRBD1	TRBV29-1	TRBJ1-2
CASSLAEVQGRYSNQPQHF	TGCGCCAGCAGCTTGGCCGAAGTCCAGGGCCGATATAGCAATCAGCCCCAGCATTTT	few	-	TRBV5-1	TRBJ1-5
CASSSGGITEAFF	TGTGCCAGCAGCTCGGGGGGGATCACTGAAGCTTTCTTT	once	-	TRBV7-3	TRBJ1-1
CASSLVGTGSGYTF	TGTGCCAGCAGTTTAGTGGGGACAGGGTCTGGCTACACCTTC	few	TRBD1	TRBV28	TRBJ1-2
CAWSNGLNGIYGNQPQHF	TGTGCCTGGAGTAATGGGTTGAATGGGATCTATGGCAATCAGCCCCAGCATTTT	few	-	TRBV30	TRBJ1-5